This TCR beta chain was documented in a study of T cell responses to AZD1222 COVID-19 vaccine. Study in general: Samples with a second dose at about 4 or about 12 weeks were pooled together.

About this clone: Its antigen is still unknown.

Germline values: CDR1 SGDLS, CDR2 YYNGEE. Trimming took off 0 bases at V and 10 bases at J, with 17 bases between the two ends. The CDR3 spans 16 residues. Overall study results and limits: Elevations in Spike-specific TCR breadth and depth followed administration of two AZD1222 doses.

The repertoire was sequenced with immunoSEQ multiplex PCR; TCRdb's copy has only in-frame clones and lacks some. The sample shows some 80,000 clones, approximately 90% of them seen only once. This material consisted of peripheral blood, taken on day 0 of AZD1222 vaccination. This sequence originates from an adult in good health. The chain employs TRBV9 and TRBJ1-6, with unresolved D. Here the CDR3 DNA reads TGTGCCAGCAGCGTAGCTACGGTAGGGCTTGGCTCACCCCTCCACTTT. Its protein product is CASSVATVGLGSPLHF.